This T cell receptor beta chain emerged from a study (TCRdb year 2016). Taken from the germline V gene, the CDR1 and CDR2 loops are SGHTA and FQGNSA. The CDR3 contains 13 residues, cysteine and phenylalanine counted. CDR3 DNA is the only sequence kept; it has 39 bases, read in frame from the first base. V and J lose 7 bases and 0 bases, and a span of 7 bases separates them. Library preparation used RT-PCR. TCRdb lists the instrument as Illumina MiSeq. TCRdb trimmed public reads at Q25 via fastp, called clones via MiXCR and kept in-frame beta chains. Entries are consolidated by CDR3 protein sequence, retaining the most common genes and DNA. The sample table holds more than 600,000 distinct CDR3 sequences, of which 14% were seen once. In total, the top ten clones hold roughly 4% of the sample. In this sample, this clonotype turned up many times. The antigen this receptor binds is unknown. No much larger clone is present one base from it, and per-base qualities are unavailable.

The sample consisted of memory CD4+ T cells from blood. The chain links TRBV7-2 with TRBJ2-1; tentative D gene TRBD1, with 5 bases matching. This sequence originates from a female donor in good health, serving as a healthy control. The nucleotide sequence is given as TGTGCCAGCAAGACAGACTCCTACAATGAGCAGTTCTTC. Its protein is CASKTDSYNEQFF.